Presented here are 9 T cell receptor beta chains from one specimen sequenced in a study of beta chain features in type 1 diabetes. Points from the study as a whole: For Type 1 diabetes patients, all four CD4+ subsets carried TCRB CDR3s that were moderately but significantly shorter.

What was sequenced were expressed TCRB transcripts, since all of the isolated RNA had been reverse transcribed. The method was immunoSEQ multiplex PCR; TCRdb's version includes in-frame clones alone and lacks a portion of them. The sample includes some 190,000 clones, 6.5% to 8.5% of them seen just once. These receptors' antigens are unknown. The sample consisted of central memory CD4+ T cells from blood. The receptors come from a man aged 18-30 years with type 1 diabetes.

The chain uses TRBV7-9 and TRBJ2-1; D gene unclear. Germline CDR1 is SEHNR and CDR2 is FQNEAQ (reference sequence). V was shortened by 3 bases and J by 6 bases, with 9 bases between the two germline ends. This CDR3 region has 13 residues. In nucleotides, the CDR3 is TGTGCCAGCAGCTTCGGGTCCGGCAATGAGCAGTTCTTC. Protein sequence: CASSFGSGNEQFF.

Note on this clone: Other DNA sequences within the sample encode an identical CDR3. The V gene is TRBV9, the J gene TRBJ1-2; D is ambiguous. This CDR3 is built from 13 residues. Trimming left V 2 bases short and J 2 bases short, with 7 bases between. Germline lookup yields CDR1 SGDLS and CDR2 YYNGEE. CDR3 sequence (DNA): TGTGCCAGCAGCGTGACGGGGAACTATGGCTACACCTTC. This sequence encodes CASSVTGNYGYTF.

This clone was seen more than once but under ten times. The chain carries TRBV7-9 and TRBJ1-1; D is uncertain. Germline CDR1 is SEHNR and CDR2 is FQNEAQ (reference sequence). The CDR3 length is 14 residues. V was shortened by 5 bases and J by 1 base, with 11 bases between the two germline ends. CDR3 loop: CASSPFYRNTEAFF. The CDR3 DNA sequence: TGTGCCAGCAGCCCGTTCTACAGGAACACTGAAGCTTTCTTT.

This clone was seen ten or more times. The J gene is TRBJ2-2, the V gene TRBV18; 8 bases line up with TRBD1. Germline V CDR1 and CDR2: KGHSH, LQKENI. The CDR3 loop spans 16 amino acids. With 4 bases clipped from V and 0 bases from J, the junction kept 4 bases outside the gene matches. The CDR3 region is CASSRPGQANTGELFF. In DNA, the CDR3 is TGTGCCAGCTCACGTCCGGGACAGGCGAACACCGGGGAGCTGTTTTTT.

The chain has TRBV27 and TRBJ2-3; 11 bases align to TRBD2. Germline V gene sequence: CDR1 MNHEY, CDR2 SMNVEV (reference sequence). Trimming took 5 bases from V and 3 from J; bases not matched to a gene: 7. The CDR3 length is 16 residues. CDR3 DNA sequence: TGTGCCAGCAGTGAAACACTAGCGGGAGAAACAGATACGCAGTATTTT. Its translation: CASSETLAGETDTQYF.

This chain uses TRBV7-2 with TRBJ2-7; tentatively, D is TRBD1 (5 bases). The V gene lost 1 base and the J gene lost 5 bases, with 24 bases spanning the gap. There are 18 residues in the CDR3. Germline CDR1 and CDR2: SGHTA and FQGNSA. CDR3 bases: TGTGCCAGCAGCTTAGATTTTGGGAAGTCCTATTGGGGCCACGAGCAGTACTTC. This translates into CASSLDFGKSYWGHEQYF.

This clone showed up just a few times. The CDR3 region has the DNA TGTGCCAGCAGCCTCGGGAGACCAAATTTTGAGCAGTTCTTC. Translating it yields CASSLGRPNFEQFF. The chain uses TRBV13 and TRBJ2-1; D is perhaps TRBD2 (6 bases). The CDR3 has 14 residues. Germline CDR1 is PRHDT and CDR2 is FYEKMQ (reference sequence). Trimming took off 5 bases at V and 9 bases at J, with 17 bases between the two ends.

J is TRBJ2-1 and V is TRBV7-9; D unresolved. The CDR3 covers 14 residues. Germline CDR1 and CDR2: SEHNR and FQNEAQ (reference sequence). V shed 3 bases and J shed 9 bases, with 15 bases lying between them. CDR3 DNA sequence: TGTGCCAGCAGCTTCCCCCTCCAGCGAGGTGAGCAGTTCTTC. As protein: CASSFPLQRGEQFF.

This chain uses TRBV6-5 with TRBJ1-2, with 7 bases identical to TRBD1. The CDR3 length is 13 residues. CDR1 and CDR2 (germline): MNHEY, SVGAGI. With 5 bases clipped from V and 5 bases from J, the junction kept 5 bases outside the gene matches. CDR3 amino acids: CASSVQGTYGYTF. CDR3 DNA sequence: TGTGCCAGCAGTGTACAGGGGACATATGGCTACACCTTC.